The 29 T cell receptor beta chains in this list originate from one sample, sequenced in a study of Graves' ophthalmopathy and Graves' hyperthyroidism. Beta-chain TCR CDR3 regions were amplified from RNA transcripts. Scientists carried out first-round RT-PCR using HTBI primers and then a second-round multiplex PCR. In TCRdb, the multiplex PCR reads were re-called with MiXCR into one record per CDR3 protein. Here the sample spans hundreds of thousands of distinct CDR3 sequences, approximately 39% being singletons. Specimen: peripheral blood. These receptors were collected from an adult man with Graves' ophthalmopathy.

A remark on this clonotype: Without the conserved terminal phenylalanine or tryptophan, this CDR3 likely stems from a read error. The limits of the CDR3 on the DNA are not certain, so only TCRdb's listed CDR3 is given. The chain couples TRBV7-6 to TRBJ2-5; no check of the table's D call, TRBD2, against the DNA was made. The CDR3 sequence runs 8 residues, both termini included. In germline, CDR1 is SGHVS, CDR2 FNYEAQ. The CDR3 sequence is CASSLWTS.

Comments on this clonotype: This may be a read error, as it is one base from a much larger clone. The chain employs TRBV20-1 and TRBJ1-4, with TRBD1 identical over 10 bases. The germline V gene has CDR1 DFQATT and CDR2 SNEGSKA (reference sequence). This CDR3 contains 17 residues. V was clipped by 1 base and J by 2 bases; unmatched bases: 7. For the CDR3, the DNA is TGCAGTGCTAGAGGGGGACAGGGGATTTCGACTAATGAAAAACTGTTTTTT. Translating gives CSARGGQGISTNEKLFF.

At least ten counts were recorded for this clonotype. This chain links TRBV7-2 with TRBJ2-5, with 7 bases aligning to TRBD2. This CDR3 has 16 residues. The germline CDR1 and CDR2 sequences are SGHTA and FQGNSA. The ends lost 1 base at V and 5 bases at J; junction bases unmatched: 10. CDR3 sequence reads: CASSLVGGLVSETQYF. The DNA of the CDR3 is TGTGCCAGCAGCTTAGTGGGAGGGCTAGTATCGGAGACCCAGTACTTC.

The genes are TRBV13 and TRBJ1-1; D unclear. CDR1 and CDR2 from the germline V gene are PRHDT and FYEKMQ (reference sequence). V gave up 7 bases and J gave up 2 bases, with 17 bases separating them. CDR3 size: 15 residues. CDR3 region: CASMWRARTNTEAFF. The CDR3 DNA sequence: TGTGCCAGCATGTGGAGAGCCCGCACTAACACTGAAGCTTTCTTT.

This clonotype was detected ten times or more. V usage is TRBV5-8 and J usage is TRBJ1-6; unclear D gene. Looked up from germline, CDR1 is SGHTS and CDR2 is YDEGEE. The CDR3 runs 16 residues. Trimming shortened V by 0 bases and J by 6 bases, and 13 bases separated the two germline ends. DNA for the CDR3: TGTGCCAGCAGCTTGGGCCTAGGCTATAGTAATTCACCCCTCCACTTT. Translation: CASSLGLGYSNSPLHF.

Concerning this clonotype itself: A read error may explain this, as a much larger clone is one base away. The chain carries TRBV7-2 and TRBJ2-5, with D possibly being TRBD1 (6 bases). The CDR3 length is 15 residues. Germline V lookup: CDR1 SGHTA, CDR2 FQGNSA. DNA for the CDR3: TGTGCCAGCAGCCCGGGACACACGTACCAAGAGACCCGGTACTTC. Residues: CASSPGHTYQETRYF.

V gene TRBV6-5 combines with J gene TRBJ1-5; D gene ambiguous. CDR1 MNHEY and CDR2 SVGAGI come from the germline V gene. Trimming cost V 6 bases and J 1 base, with 16 bases left between them. The CDR3 length is 16 residues. The CDR3 region has the DNA TGTGCCAGCAGGATACACAAGGGATTAAGCAATCAGCCCCAGCATTTT. Translating gives CASRIHKGLSNQPQHF.

This clonotype was seen repeatedly, ten times or more. The J gene is TRBJ2-5, the V gene TRBV9; a weak D match, TRBD2 (6 bases). This CDR3 is built from 15 residues. Germline V CDR1 and CDR2: SGDLS, YYNGEE. Trimming removed 0 bases at V and 4 bases at J, with 13 bases between. In nucleotides, the CDR3 is TGTGCCAGCAGCGTAGAGGGTCGGAGGGGAGAGACCCAGTACTTC. Its protein is CASSVEGRRGETQYF.

This chain connects TRBV7-9 to TRBJ2-5, with 7 bases fitting TRBD1. From germline, CDR1 is SEHNR and CDR2 FQNEAQ (reference sequence). The V gene end was trimmed by 4 bases and the J gene end by 9 bases; junction bases not matched to a gene: 2. The length of the CDR3 is 11 residues. This CDR3 reads CASSSQGAQYF. CDR3 bases: TGTGCCAGCAGCTCTCAGGGGGCCCAGTACTTC.

The chain carries TRBV7-8 and TRBJ2-6; 12 bases match TRBD2. The CDR3 totals 18 residues. Per the germline V gene, CDR1 is SGHVS and CDR2 is FQNEAQ. V trimming: 1 base; J trimming: 2 bases; junction bases outside the gene matches: 3. The CDR3 DNA is TGTGCCAGCAGCTTAGAACTAGCGGGGGGCGCTGGGGCCAACGTCCTGACTTTC. Encoded protein: CASSLELAGGAGANVLTF.

The chain combines TRBV24-1 with TRBJ1-3; no firm D call. Trimming cost V 5 bases and J 5 bases, with 9 bases left between them. Germline V gene sequence: CDR1 KGHDR, CDR2 SFDVKD. The CDR3 covers 13 residues. Written as DNA, the CDR3 is TGTGCCACCAGTGGCGGAGGCCGAAACACCATATATTTT. Translation: CATSGGGRNTIYF.

This chain joins TRBV6-1 and TRBJ1-5; 7 bases align to TRBD1. CDR3 size: 15 residues. Trimming cost V 4 bases and J 2 bases; bases outside gene matches: 5. Germline CDR1 is MNHNS and CDR2 is SASEGT. CDR3 sequence reads: CASSATGDGNQPQHF. The DNA of the CDR3 is TGTGCCAGCAGTGCCACAGGGGACGGCAATCAGCCCCAGCATTTT.

The sample holds many counts of this clonotype. One junction end disagrees with the germline gene, perhaps due to a read error. This chain links TRBV10-3 with TRBJ2-7, with a possible D match to TRBD2 (5 bases). CDR1 is ENHRY, CDR2 SYGVKD, per germline. The CDR3 has 14 residues. The CDR3: CASSGETSSYEQYF. CDR3 DNA sequence: TGTGCCAGCAGTGGGGAGACAAGCTCCTACGAGCAGTACTTC.

Ten or more counts support this clonotype. The chain has TRBV29-1 and TRBJ1-2; D may be TRBD1 (6 bases). The CDR3 runs 12 residues. Trimming shortened V by 3 bases and J by 2 bases, and 7 bases separated the two germline ends. Germline lookup yields CDR1 SQVTM and CDR2 ANQGSEA. The CDR3 loop is CSVEDRNYGYTF. CDR3 nucleotide sequence: TGCAGCGTTGAGGACAGAAACTATGGCTACACCTTC.

V gene TRBV24-1 combines with J gene TRBJ2-5; D not resolved. This CDR3 is 17 amino acids long. The V gene's germline CDR1 is KGHDR and CDR2 SFDVKD. V was clipped by 12 bases and J by 5 bases, with 30 bases between them. The DNA for the CDR3 is TGTGCCTGGAGTGTATTCGGAACAGCCGCTTTGGTGGAGACCCAGTACTTC. It encodes CAWSVFGTAALVETQYF.

This clonotype was recorded at least ten times. V gene TRBV7-2 combines with J gene TRBJ2-5, with D unresolved. Germline CDR1 SGHTA, CDR2 FQGNSA. This CDR3 spans 13 amino acids. Trimming took 5 bases from V and 0 from J, leaving 7 bases between them. The CDR3 here is CASSLPNQETQYF. The CDR3 bases are TGTGCCAGCAGCCTGCCCAACCAAGAGACCCAGTACTTC.

This clonotype was picked up one time. The chain joins TRBV7-3 to TRBJ2-5; 9 nucleotides match TRBD1. The ends lost 0 bases at V and 5 bases at J; junction bases unmatched: 7. This CDR3 contains 16 residues. The V gene's germline CDR1 is SGHTA and CDR2 FQGTGA. The CDR3, as DNA: TGTGCCAGCAGCTTAACGGGGACAGGGAGTTGGGAGACCCAGTACTTC. Protein product: CASSLTGTGSWETQYF.

The rearrangement uses TRBV29-1 and TRBJ1-1; D is unresolved. Germline CDR1 is SQVTM and CDR2 is ANQGSEA. This CDR3 spans 13 amino acids. V lost 6 bases to trimming and J lost 1 base, with 12 bases between them. The DNA of the CDR3 is TGCAGCGTATGGAGCGGCGGGAACACTGAAGCTTTCTTT. Translating gives CSVWSGGNTEAFF.

This clonotype has only a few counts. The chain combines TRBV20-1 with TRBJ2-5; a possible D gene is TRBD2 (6 bases). The V gene lost 3 bases and the J gene lost 3 bases, with 8 bases spanning the gap. CDR1 is DFQATT and CDR2 is SNEGSKA in the germline V gene (reference sequence). The CDR3 spans 12 residues. The CDR3 sequence is CSARRTKETQYF. CDR3 nucleotides: TGCAGTGCTAGGAGGACTAAAGAGACCCAGTACTTC.

Many counts were recorded for this clonotype. The chain uses TRBV15 and TRBJ1-1; maybe TRBD1 (6 bases). Germline CDR1 LNHNV, CDR2 YYDKDF (reference sequence). The CDR3 is 15 residues long. Between the trimmed V and J ends, which lost 5 bases and 0 bases, there was a span of 13 bases. The CDR3 loop is CATSLGGTLNTEAFF. DNA for the CDR3: TGTGCCACCAGCCTAGGGGGGACATTGAACACTGAAGCTTTCTTT. The complete variable domain, with remaining parts taken from reference TRBV15 and TRBJ1-1, reads DAMVIQNPRYQVTQFGKPVTLSCSQTLNHNVMYWYQQKSSQAPKLLFHYYDKDFNNEADTPDNFQSRRPNTSFCFLDIRSPGLGDTAMYLCATSLGGTLNTEAFFGQGTRLTVV.

A note on this clonotype: Since a much larger clone is just one base distant, this may be a read error. V usage is TRBV10-3 and J usage is TRBJ1-3, with a weak D call TRBD1 (6 bases). V was trimmed by 6 bases and J by 4 bases, leaving 10 bases between them. From germline, CDR1 is ENHRY and CDR2 SYGVKD. The CDR3 length is 13 residues. The CDR3 region has the DNA TGTGCCATCAGACGCGGACAGGGAAACACCATATATTTT. This codes for CAIRRGQGNTIYF.

This clonotype was found many times. This sequence joins TRBV12-3 or TRBV12-4 and TRBJ1-3, with D uncertain. V lost 5 bases, J lost 0 bases, and 11 bases lay in between. The CDR3 has 15 amino acids. CDR3 nucleotide sequence: TGTGCCAGCAGTCCAACACTTAGCTCTGGAAACACCATATATTTT. Residues: CASSPTLSSGNTIYF.

This clonotype was counted once. V is TRBV7-8 and J is TRBJ2-7; TRBD2 agrees at 7 bases. Germline CDR1 is SGHVS and CDR2 is FQNEAQ. The CDR3 covers 17 residues. V was clipped by 4 bases and J by 2 bases; unmatched bases: 14. The CDR3 loop is CASSSGSGTTLTYEQYF. In DNA, the CDR3 is TGTGCCAGCAGCTCTGGCAGCGGGACTACCCTTACCTACGAGCAGTACTTC.

As regards this clonotype: Its ends do not fully match the called genes, so a read error is possible. CDR3 sequence reads: CASSQTHSNPPLHF. The CDR3 DNA reads TGTGCCAGCAGCCAAACCCATAGTAATCCACCCCTCCACTTT. V usage is TRBV11-2 and J usage is TRBJ1-6; no reliable D call. Germline assignment: CDR1 SGHAT and CDR2 FQNNGV. This CDR3 has 14 residues.

On this clonotype: A much larger clone is a single base away; this may be a read error. The CDR3 protein is CASSLSSGEGASF. Here the CDR3 DNA reads TGCGCCAGCAGCTTGAGTTCCGGGGAGGGAGCTTCCTTT. The rearrangement uses TRBV5-1 and TRBJ1-1, with unresolved D. The CDR3 has 13 amino acids. Germline V gene data show CDR1 as SGHRS and CDR2 as YFSETQ.

Worth noting for this clonotype: The CDR3 ends on some other residue instead of the conserved phenylalanine or tryptophan, so this is likely a read error. The DNA is left out, because the CDR3 cannot be placed on it with certainty; the CDR3 is given as TCRdb lists it. The chain is built from TRBV24-1 and TRBJ2-5; the table gives TRBD1 as D, unverified against the DNA. Germline values: CDR1 KGHDR, CDR2 SFDVKD. Ends included, the CDR3 has 9 residues. CDR3 loop: CATSDADRG.

J is TRBJ1-6 and V is TRBV6-6, with unresolved D. The CDR3 totals 16 residues. V lost 5 bases and J 7 bases, leaving 18 bases between the germline ends. Germline-derived CDR1 and CDR2 are MNHNY and SVGAGI (reference sequence). The chain's CDR3 is CASSKSGRNRNSPLHF. The CDR3 region has the DNA TGTGCCAGCAGTAAGTCGGGCAGGAATAGGAATTCACCCCTCCACTTT.

A note on this clonotype: Just one base apart from a much larger clone, this may be a read error. This chain connects TRBV11-2 to TRBJ2-2; D is possibly TRBD1 (6 bases). This CDR3 is built from 16 residues. Trimming cost V 8 bases and J 1 base, with 17 bases left between them. Germline V gives CDR1 SGHAT, CDR2 FQNNGV. This chain's CDR3 is CASPISTGLNTGELFF. The CDR3 coding sequence is TGTGCCAGCCCGATATCGACAGGTCTGAACACCGGGGAGCTGTTTTTT.

In regard to this clonotype: At one of its ends the junction is not consistent with the germline gene, which may arise from a read error. This chain joins TRBV5-1 and TRBJ2-5; D remains unclear. CDR1 SGHRS and CDR2 YFSETQ come from the germline V gene. CDR3 length equals 14 residues. The CDR3: CASNLGVNQETQYF. Written as DNA, the CDR3 is TGCGCCAGCAACTTGGGCGTTAACCAAGAGACCCAGTACTTC.